This T cell receptor (beta chain) originates from a study of cytomegalovirus exposure and HLA in healthy donors. On the study more broadly: Out of several hundred genotyped donors, roughly 83% belonged to the Caucasian-associated ancestry cluster. Study outcomes and limitations: No immune exposure information besides CMV serostatus was available.

PCR employed 60 Vbeta and 13 Jbeta primers. Generated by immunoSEQ multiplex PCR, the TCRdb table keeps only in-frame clones and is missing some. The sample contains under 100,000 clones, about 73% of which appear only once. The germline CDR1 and CDR2 sequences are SGHRS and YFSETQ. CDR3 length: 16 amino acids. V trimming: 0 bases; J trimming: 3 bases; junction bases outside the gene matches: 3. On this clone itself: Its antigen is unidentified.

The specimen was PBMCs. This chain joins TRBV5-1 and TRBJ1-6; TRBD1 matches 7 bases. The sequence was obtained from a woman in her fifties or sixties in good health and CMV-seropositive. CDR3 sequence reads: CASSLAGGRYNSPLHF. In nucleotides, the CDR3 is TGCGCCAGCAGCTTGGCAGGGGGACGCTATAATTCACCCCTCCACTTT.